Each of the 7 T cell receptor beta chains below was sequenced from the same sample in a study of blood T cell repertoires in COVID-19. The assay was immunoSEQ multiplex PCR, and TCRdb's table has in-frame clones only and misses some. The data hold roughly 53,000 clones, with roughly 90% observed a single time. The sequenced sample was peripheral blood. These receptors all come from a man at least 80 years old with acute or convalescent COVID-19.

This chain's CDR3 is CASSPDRVSNQPQHF. Here the CDR3 DNA reads TGTGCCAGCAGCCCAGACAGGGTTAGCAATCAGCCCCAGCATTTT. The V call is TRBV11-2, the J call TRBJ1-5, with 7 bases fitting TRBD1. Germline loops: CDR1 SGHAT, CDR2 FQNNGV. V gave up 5 bases and J gave up 0 bases; unmatched junction bases: 4. The CDR3 is made up of 15 amino acids.

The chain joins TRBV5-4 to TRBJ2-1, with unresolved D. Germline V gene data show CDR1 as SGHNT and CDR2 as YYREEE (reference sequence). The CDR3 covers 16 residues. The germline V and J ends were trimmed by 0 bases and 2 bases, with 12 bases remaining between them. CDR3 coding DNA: TGTGCCAGCAGCTTGGAACCGGTGCGCACCTACAATGAGCAGTTCTTC. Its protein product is CASSLEPVRTYNEQFF.

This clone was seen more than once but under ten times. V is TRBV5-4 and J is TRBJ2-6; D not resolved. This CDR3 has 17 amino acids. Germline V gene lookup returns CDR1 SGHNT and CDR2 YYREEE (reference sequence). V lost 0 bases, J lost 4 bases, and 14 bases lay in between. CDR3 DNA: TGTGCCAGCAGCTTGGGCCGGTCGCGGTCGGGGGCCAACGTCCTGACTTTC. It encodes CASSLGRSRSGANVLTF.

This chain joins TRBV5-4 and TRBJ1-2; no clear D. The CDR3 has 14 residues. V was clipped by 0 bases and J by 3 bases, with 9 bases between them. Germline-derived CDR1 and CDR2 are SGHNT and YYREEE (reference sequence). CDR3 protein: CASSLANQYYGYTF. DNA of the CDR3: TGTGCCAGCAGCTTGGCCAACCAGTACTATGGCTACACCTTC.

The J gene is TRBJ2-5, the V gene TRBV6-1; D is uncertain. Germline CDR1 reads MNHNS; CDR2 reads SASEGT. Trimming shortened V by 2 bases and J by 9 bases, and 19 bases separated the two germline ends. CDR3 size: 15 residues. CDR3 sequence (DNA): TGTGCCAGCAGTGAACGAGGAGCCCTCGTCCGGGCCCAGTACTTC. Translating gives CASSERGALVRAQYF.

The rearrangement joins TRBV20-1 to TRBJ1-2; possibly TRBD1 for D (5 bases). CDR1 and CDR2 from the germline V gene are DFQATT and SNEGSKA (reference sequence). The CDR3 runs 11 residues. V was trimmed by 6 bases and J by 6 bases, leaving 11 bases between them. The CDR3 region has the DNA TGCAGTGCCCATGGAGGGGATGGCTACACCTTC. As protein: CSAHGGDGYTF.

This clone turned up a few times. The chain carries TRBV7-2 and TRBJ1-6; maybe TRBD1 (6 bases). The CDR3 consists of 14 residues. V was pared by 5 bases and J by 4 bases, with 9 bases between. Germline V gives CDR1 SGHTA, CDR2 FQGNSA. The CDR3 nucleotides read TGTGCCAGCAGCAACGACAGGTATAATTCACCCCTCCACTTT. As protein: CASSNDRYNSPLHF. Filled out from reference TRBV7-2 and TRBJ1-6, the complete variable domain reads GAGVSQSPSNKVTEKGKDVELRCDPISGHTALYWYRQSLGQGLEFLIYFQGNSAPDKSGLPSDRFSAERTGGSVSTLTIQRTQQEDSAVYLCASSNDRYNSPLHFGNGTRLTVT.